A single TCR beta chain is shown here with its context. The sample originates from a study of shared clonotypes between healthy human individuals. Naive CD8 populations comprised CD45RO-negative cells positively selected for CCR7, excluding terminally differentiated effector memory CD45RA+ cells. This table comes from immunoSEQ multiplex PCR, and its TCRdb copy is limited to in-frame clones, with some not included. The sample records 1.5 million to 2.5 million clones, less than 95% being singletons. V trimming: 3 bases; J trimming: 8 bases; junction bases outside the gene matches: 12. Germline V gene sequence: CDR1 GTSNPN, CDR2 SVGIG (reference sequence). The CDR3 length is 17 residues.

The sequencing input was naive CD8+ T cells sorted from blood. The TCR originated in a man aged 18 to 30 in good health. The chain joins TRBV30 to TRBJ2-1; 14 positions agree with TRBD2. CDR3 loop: CAWSLGLAGGLGDEQFF. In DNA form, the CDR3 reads TGTGCCTGGAGCCTTGGACTAGCGGGGGGTCTAGGCGATGAGCAGTTCTTC.